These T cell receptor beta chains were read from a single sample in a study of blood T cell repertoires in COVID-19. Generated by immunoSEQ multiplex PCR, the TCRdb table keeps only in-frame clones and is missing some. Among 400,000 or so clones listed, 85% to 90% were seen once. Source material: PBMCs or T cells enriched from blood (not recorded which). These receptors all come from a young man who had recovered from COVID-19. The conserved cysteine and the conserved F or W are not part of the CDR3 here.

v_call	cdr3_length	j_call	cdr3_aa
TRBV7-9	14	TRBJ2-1	ASIHRGGRSYNEQF
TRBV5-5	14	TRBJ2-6	ASSLVFLSGANVLT
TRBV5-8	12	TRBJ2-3	ASSLVGQGDTQY
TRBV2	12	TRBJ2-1	ASSGLARYNEQF
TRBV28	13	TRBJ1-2	ASSPRTGGGYGYT
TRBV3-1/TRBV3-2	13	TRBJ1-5	ASSQGGDSNQPQH
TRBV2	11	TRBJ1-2	ASRDRGPYGYT
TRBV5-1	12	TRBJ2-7	ASTLAGDSYEQY
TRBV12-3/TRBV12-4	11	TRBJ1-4	ASRGQSLGKLF
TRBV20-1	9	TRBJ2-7	SAGTDYEQY
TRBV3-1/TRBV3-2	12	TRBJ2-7	ASSQGQGYYEQY
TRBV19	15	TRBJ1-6	ASSIGRSTGGPSPLH
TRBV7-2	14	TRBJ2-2	ASSQLAGGNTGELF
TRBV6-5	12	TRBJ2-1	ASTTGGVHNEQF
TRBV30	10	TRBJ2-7	AWSARPYEQY
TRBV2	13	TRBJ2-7	ASSANPGTGYEQY
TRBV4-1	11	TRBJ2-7	ASSQGTGDEQY
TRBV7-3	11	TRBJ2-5	ASSLTGEETQY
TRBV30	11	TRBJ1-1	AWSVYVNTEAF
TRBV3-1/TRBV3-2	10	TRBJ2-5	ASSPGQETQY
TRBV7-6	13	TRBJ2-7	ASSLLSDIPYEQY
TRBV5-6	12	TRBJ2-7	ASSSRQGRGEQY
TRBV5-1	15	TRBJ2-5	ASSLVPPGTGGETQY
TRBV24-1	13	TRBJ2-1	ATAPGLAGNYEQF
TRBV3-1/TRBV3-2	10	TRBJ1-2	ASSTSGYGYT
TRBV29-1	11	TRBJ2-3	SVQGSLLDTQY